Following are 8 T cell receptor beta chains from one sample sequenced in a study of cytomegalovirus exposure and HLA in healthy donors. PCR used 60 Vbeta primers and 13 Jbeta primers. This table comes from immunoSEQ multiplex PCR, and its TCRdb copy is limited to in-frame clones, with some not included. Among 140,000 to 150,000 clones, roughly 80% were seen once, and the ten largest hold under 3%. Sequenced material: PBMCs. The receptor set was obtained from a woman under 40 in good health and CMV-seronegative.

V usage is TRBV7-6 and J usage is TRBJ1-1, with D possibly being TRBD1 (5 bases). Between the trimmed V and J ends, which lost 5 bases and 0 bases, there was a span of 16 bases. Germline V lookup: CDR1 SGHVS, CDR2 FNYEAQ. This CDR3 is built from 16 residues. The CDR3 coding sequence is TGTGCCAGCAGCCTATACCTCGGGGGACTGAACACTGAAGCTTTCTTT. Its protein is CASSLYLGGLNTEAFF.

The chain carries TRBV5-5 and TRBJ2-1, with D tentatively TRBD1 (6 bases). CDR1 and CDR2 from the germline V gene are SGHKS and YYEKEE (reference sequence). V was trimmed by 4 bases and J by 4 bases, leaving 18 bases between them. The CDR3 covers 16 residues. The CDR3 DNA reads TGTGCCAGCAGCCCTGCCTCCGGGACACTTTACAATGAGCAGTTCTTC. This gives the protein CASSPASGTLYNEQFF.

The gene calls are TRBV7-6 and TRBJ1-6; tentative D call: TRBD1 (5 bases). Germline V CDR1 and CDR2: SGHVS, FNYEAQ. The CDR3 spans 16 residues. The germline V and J ends were trimmed by 1 base and 2 bases, with 9 bases remaining between them. The CDR3 DNA is TGTGCCAGCAGCTTAGGGGGAGGGGCCTATAATTCACCCCTCCACTTT. The encoded protein is CASSLGGGAYNSPLHF. Full variable domain (remainder filled in from reference TRBV7-6 and TRBJ1-6): GAGVSQSPRYKVTKRGQDVALRCDPISGHVSLYWYRQALGQGPEFLTYFNYEAQQDKSGLPNDRFSAERPEGSISTLTIQRTEQRDSAMYRCASSLGGGAYNSPLHFGNGTRLTVT.

The chain recombines TRBV7-6 with TRBJ2-1; weak D call: TRBD2 (6 bases). V was pared by 5 bases and J by 2 bases, with 10 bases between. Germline V gene data show CDR1 as SGHVS and CDR2 as FNYEAQ. The CDR3 has 14 residues. CDR3 coding DNA: TGTGCCAGCAGCGTTAGCGGAACCTACAATGAGCAGTTCTTC. This sequence encodes CASSVSGTYNEQFF.

The rearrangement joins TRBV2 to TRBJ1-4; D might be TRBD1 (5 bases). Germline values: CDR1 SNHLY, CDR2 FYNNEI. Trimming removed 6 bases at V and 2 bases at J, with 13 bases between. The CDR3 extends over 15 amino acids. CDR3 bases: TGTGCCAGCAGGGGACTCTCCGGGACTAATGAAAAACTGTTTTTT. This sequence encodes CASRGLSGTNEKLFF.

The chain links TRBV19 to TRBJ1-1; 8 bases agree with TRBD1. V trimming: 5 bases; J trimming: 1 base; junction bases outside the gene matches: 3. The length of the CDR3 is 14 residues. From germline, CDR1 is LNHDA and CDR2 SQIVND (reference sequence). This CDR3 is CASSFGTGNTEAFF. The CDR3 DNA is TGTGCCAGTAGTTTCGGGACAGGGAACACTGAAGCTTTCTTT.

The chain carries TRBV5-6 and TRBJ1-2; the D gene is possibly TRBD1 (6 bases). Germline CDR1 is SGHDT and CDR2 is YYEEEE. V was clipped by 5 bases and J by 1 base, with 6 bases between them. CDR3 length: 12 residues. CDR3 nucleotide sequence: TGTGCCAGCAGGGACAGTAACTATGGCTACACCTTC. Amino acid sequence: CASRDSNYGYTF.

This clone has a count of ten or more. The chain joins TRBV6-4 to TRBJ2-3; D gene uncertain. With 2 bases removed from V and 3 bases from J, the gap between germline ends came to 6 bases. The CDR3 has 13 residues. CDR1 and CDR2 (germline): MRHNA, SNTAGT. The CDR3 nucleotides are TGTGCCAGCAGTGACGCGGCAACAGATACGCAGTATTTT. Translated, it gives CASSDAATDTQYF.